This entry lists 22 T cell receptor beta chains sequenced from one sample in a study of naive and memory T cell subsets. An equimolar mix of two oligonucleotides served as the beta constant-region primer for TRBC1 and TRBC2. Nested alpha and beta constant-region primers with the SP2 primer drove four PCR rounds on ligated cDNA. Using its own MiXCR run on the UMI-ligation and nested PCR reads, TCRdb lists one record per CDR3 protein. The table shows 15,000 or so distinct CDR3 sequences, with roughly 10% occurring only once. Sequencing used central memory CD8+ T cells from blood. All receptors come from a human donor in good health.

This clonotype was recorded a few times. The chain uses TRBV28 and TRBJ2-3; a possible D gene is TRBD2 (5 bases). Germline lookup yields CDR1 MDHEN and CDR2 SYDVKM. V was pared by 2 bases and J by 1 base, with 16 bases between. The CDR3 loop spans 17 amino acids. The CDR3: CASSLSSGVLGTDTQYF. DNA of the CDR3: TGTGCCAGCAGTTTAAGTTCCGGGGTCCTGGGCACAGATACGCAGTATTTT.

The table lists this clonotype with many counts. CDR3 bases: TGTGCCAGCAGCCACGGAGACTCTGGGGCCAACGTCCTGACTTTC. It yields the protein CASSHGDSGANVLTF. The V call is TRBV6-2 or TRBV6-3, the J call TRBJ2-6; D gene uncertain. Germline V gene lookup returns CDR1 MNHEY and CDR2 SVGEGT. V was trimmed by 6 bases and J by 0 bases, leaving 9 bases between them. The CDR3 length is 15 residues.

In its sample, this clonotype is medium-sized. The V and J genes are TRBV7-9 and TRBJ1-4; 10 nucleotides line up with TRBD1. The J segment lost 12 bases and the V segment lost 4 bases, leaving 5 bases of the junction unmatched. Germline V CDR1 and CDR2: SEHNR, FQNEAQ (reference sequence). The CDR3 has 13 amino acids. Written as DNA, the CDR3 is TGTGCCAGCAGCTACCGGGACAGGGGACAACTGTTTTTT. Protein: CASSYRDRGQLFF.

With respect to this clonotype: A read error is likely, as this CDR3 ends without the conserved phenylalanine or tryptophan. CDR3 sequence: CASSSRGTSANEQFS. The CDR3 nucleotides are TGTGCCAGCAGCTCGCGAGGGACTAGCGCCAATGAGCAGTTCTCC. V and J are TRBV13 and TRBJ2-1, with 10 bases that match TRBD2. CDR3 length: 15 residues. Germline CDR1 PRHDT, CDR2 FYEKMQ (reference sequence). J lost 6 bases, V lost 4 bases, and 6 bases had no gene match.

This clonotype was seen at least ten times. This chain links TRBV12-3 or TRBV12-4 with TRBJ2-3, with D tentatively TRBD1 (5 bases). Trimming took 8 bases from V and 3 from J, leaving 12 bases between them. The CDR3 consists of 13 residues. In DNA, the CDR3 is TGTGCCAGCTCACAGCCAGGGACAGATACGCAGTATTTT. Encoded protein: CASSQPGTDTQYF.

This clonotype was seen a handful of times. The chain joins TRBV11-1 to TRBJ2-1; D ambiguous. This CDR3 has 12 amino acids. Germline-derived CDR1 and CDR2 are SGHAT and FQDESV (reference sequence). Trimming shortened V by 3 bases and J by 9 bases, and 9 bases separated the two germline ends. The CDR3 loop reads CASSFREIEQFF. The CDR3 DNA reads as TGTGCCAGCAGCTTTAGGGAAATTGAGCAGTTCTTC.

This clonotype appeared a few times. DNA of the CDR3: TGTGCCAGCAATAGTGAGGTTCTTGGCACAGATACGCAGTATTTT. The encoded protein is CASNSEVLGTDTQYF. This chain links TRBV2 with TRBJ2-3, with D unresolved. The CDR3 runs 15 residues. V lost 7 bases, J lost 1 base, and 15 bases lay in between. The germline gives CDR1 SNHLY, CDR2 FYNNEI.

Relative to its sample, this clonotype is medium-sized. The genes are TRBV5-4 and TRBJ2-3; 10 nucleotides agree with TRBD2. The CDR3 totals 18 residues. The V gene end was trimmed by 0 bases and the J gene end by 0 bases; junction bases not matched to a gene: 7. In germline, CDR1 is SGHNT, CDR2 YYREEE (reference sequence). CDR3 residues: CASSLAAGGRMSTDTQYF. The CDR3 nucleotides are TGTGCCAGCAGCTTGGCAGCGGGGGGGCGTATGAGCACAGATACGCAGTATTTT. Variable domain in full (rest from reference TRBV5-4 and TRBJ2-3): ETGVTQSPTHLIKTRGQQVTLRCSSQSGHNTVSWYQQALGQGPQFIFQYYREEENGRGNFPPRFSGLQFPNYSSELNVNALELDDSALYLCASSLAAGGRMSTDTQYFGPGTRLTVL.

This clonotype was counted many times. The rearrangement uses TRBV29-1 and TRBJ2-7; TRBD1 agrees at 9 bases. Germline V lookup: CDR1 SQVTM, CDR2 ANQGSEA. Trimming at V came to 6 bases and at J to 3 bases, leaving 15 bases not matched to a gene. The CDR3 length is 16 residues. In DNA form, the CDR3 reads TGCAGCGTCGCCCTAATGACAGGGGGAGACTACTACGAGCAGTACTTC. Its translation: CSVALMTGGDYYEQYF.

The rearrangement links TRBV6-4 to TRBJ2-3; D is undetermined. V was pared by 0 bases and J by 2 bases, with 3 bases between. In germline, CDR1 is MRHNA, CDR2 SNTAGT. The CDR3 contains 13 residues. CDR3 in DNA: TGTGCCAGCAGTGACTCCCACACAGATACGCAGTATTTT. Its protein product is CASSDSHTDTQYF.

The V gene is TRBV2, the J gene TRBJ1-2; D might be TRBD1 (5 bases). The CDR3 is 12 amino acids. The V end was cut by 3 bases, the J end by 7 bases, with 9 bases between. Germline V gene data show CDR1 as SNHLY and CDR2 as FYNNEI. The CDR3 nucleotides are TGTGCCAGCAGTGATGGGGGGGGTGGCTACACCTTC. It encodes CASSDGGGGYTF. Full variable domain (rest looked up from reference TRBV2 and TRBJ1-2): EPEVTQTPSHQVTQMGQEVILRCVPISNHLYFYWYRQILGQKVEFLVSFYNNEISEKSEIFDDQFSVERPDGSNFTLKIRSTKLEDSAMYFCASSDGGGGYTFGSGTRLTVV.

This clonotype was observed a few times. The chain has TRBV10-2 and TRBJ2-2; TRBD2 is a possible D gene (6 bases). This CDR3 has 14 amino acids. Germline V gives CDR1 WSHSY, CDR2 SAAADI. V shed 3 bases and J shed 4 bases, with 9 bases lying between them. CDR3 amino acids: CASSELGLTGELFF. The CDR3 DNA reads as TGCGCCAGCAGTGAATTGGGACTCACCGGGGAGCTGTTTTTT.

This clonotype was recorded at least ten times. The DNA for the CDR3 is TGTGCCTGGAGTGTAGGTAGCGGGGGGTGGGATACGCAGTATTTT. Translation: CAWSVGSGGWDTQYF. The chain combines TRBV30 with TRBJ2-3, with 10 bases fitting TRBD2. Trimming took 0 bases from V and 6 from J; bases not matched to a gene: 6. The CDR3 consists of 15 residues. From germline, CDR1 is GTSNPN and CDR2 SVGIG (reference sequence).

This clonotype was picked up many times. The V call is TRBV6-2 or TRBV6-3, the J call TRBJ1-4; D not resolved. The CDR3 covers 14 residues. V was pared by 2 bases and J by 7 bases, with 11 bases between. From germline, CDR1 is MNHEY and CDR2 SVGEGT. CDR3 region: CASSYGGEGEKLFF. CDR3 coding DNA: TGTGCCAGCAGTTACGGCGGGGAAGGTGAAAAACTGTTTTTT.

The chain joins TRBV27 to TRBJ2-3; D possibly corresponds to TRBD1 (6 bases). The CDR3 totals 12 residues. Trimming cost V 6 bases and J 4 bases, with 8 bases left between them. The V gene's germline CDR1 is MNHEY and CDR2 SMNVEV (reference sequence). The CDR3 nucleotides are TGTGCCAGCAGAAGGGGGTCAGATACGCAGTATTTT. Amino acids: CASRRGSDTQYF.

The sample holds a few counts of this clonotype. This sequence joins TRBV7-9 and TRBJ1-6; perhaps TRBD1 as D (5 bases). V lost 5 bases and J 10 bases, leaving 21 bases between the germline ends. The germline V gene encodes CDR1 SEHNR and CDR2 FQNEAQ (reference sequence). The CDR3 consists of 16 residues. The CDR3 loop is CASSEGFVLRSSPLHF. In nucleotides, the CDR3 is TGTGCCAGCAGCGAGGGGTTTGTTCTGCGATCCTCACCCCTCCACTTT.

V usage is TRBV7-9 and J usage is TRBJ1-2; the D gene is possibly TRBD1 (5 bases). CDR3 size: 16 residues. In germline, CDR1 is SEHNR, CDR2 FQNEAQ (reference sequence). Trimming shortened V by 2 bases and J by 0 bases, and 13 bases separated the two germline ends. DNA of the CDR3: TGTGCCAGCAGCTTATTCGAGGGGCCAGCTAACTATGGCTACACCTTC. Translated, it gives CASSLFEGPANYGYTF.

A few counts support this clonotype. This chain connects TRBV7-9 to TRBJ1-1; weak D call: TRBD1 (6 bases). The CDR3 runs 17 residues. Per the germline V gene, CDR1 is SEHNR and CDR2 is FQNEAQ (reference sequence). V was clipped by 3 bases and J by 0 bases, with 17 bases between them. The CDR3 DNA sequence: TGTGCCAGCAGCTTTAGATGGAGGGACAACATGAACACTGAAGCTTTCTTT. As protein: CASSFRWRDNMNTEAFF.

This clonotype has a count of ten or more. The rearrangement uses TRBV7-9 and TRBJ2-3; D not certain. The CDR3 length is 14 residues. The germline gives CDR1 SEHNR, CDR2 FQNEAQ (reference sequence). Trimming pared 1 base from V and 3 bases from J, leaving 8 bases between. CDR3 loop: CASSLVSETDTQYF. DNA for the CDR3: TGTGCCAGCAGCTTAGTTTCAGAAACAGATACGCAGTATTTT. Drawing the rest from reference TRBV7-9 and TRBJ2-3, the complete variable domain is DTGVSQNPRHKITKRGQNVTFRCDPISEHNRLYWYRQTLGQGPEFLTYFQNEAQLEKSRLLSDRFSAERPKGSFSTLEIQRTEQGDSAMYLCASSLVSETDTQYFGPGTRLTVL.

This clonotype was observed a handful of times. This sequence joins TRBV12-3 or TRBV12-4 and TRBJ1-4; D unresolved. V was pared by 6 bases and J by 7 bases, with 15 bases between. The CDR3 contains 14 residues. In DNA form, the CDR3 reads TGTGCCAGCAGCCCGGGCGGTGGGATTGAAAAACTGTTTTTT. Encoded protein: CASSPGGGIEKLFF.

The chain combines TRBV24-1 with TRBJ2-1, with D maybe TRBD1 (6 bases). CDR3 length: 16 amino acids. With 2 bases removed from V and 6 bases from J, the gap between germline ends came to 16 bases. In germline, CDR1 is KGHDR, CDR2 SFDVKD. The CDR3 protein is CATSDSDDWGRNEQFF. In DNA, the CDR3 is TGTGCCACCAGTGATTCCGATGACTGGGGGCGCAATGAGCAGTTCTTC.

About this clonotype: This may come from a read error, since a much larger clone is one base off. V gene TRBV7-9 combines with J gene TRBJ2-3; 11 bases line up with TRBD1. J was trimmed by 1 base and V by 3 bases; bases with no gene match: 3. The CDR3 length is 16 residues. From germline, CDR1 is SEHNR and CDR2 FQNEAQ (reference sequence). CDR3 amino acids: CASSFGTGGCTDTQYF. CDR3 nucleotides: TGTGCCAGCAGCTTTGGGACAGGGGGTTGCACAGATACGCAGTATTTT. Drawing the rest from reference TRBV7-9 and TRBJ2-3, the complete variable domain is DTGVSQNPRHKITKRGQNVTFRCDPISEHNRLYWYRQTLGQGPEFLTYFQNEAQLEKSRLLSDRFSAERPKGSFSTLEIQRTEQGDSAMYLCASSFGTGGCTDTQYFGPGTRLTVL.